This TCR beta chain was recorded in a study of blood T cell repertoires in COVID-19. Study background: The origin of the acute and convalescent COVID-19 samples was the United States, Italy and Spain.

The CDR3 spans 11 residues. In the original workflow: From reference gene primer amplification, estimates of nucleated cell counts were derived. Method: immunoSEQ multiplex PCR; TCRdb's copy keeps in-frame clones and lacks some. V and J calls plus clone size are reproduced from that table; the DNA served to infer D and trimming. The repertoire consists of 110,000 or so clones, with 80% to 90% occurring once and the leading ten covering around 3.3%. The TCR originated in a man in his forties or fifties with acute or convalescent COVID-19. The rearrangement uses TRBV21-1 and TRBJ1-2. TRBV21-1 is classified as a pseudogene. The material sequenced was peripheral blood. CDR3 region: CASSKDRSYTF. Written as DNA, the CDR3 is TGTGCCAGCAGCAAAGATCGTTCGTACACCTTC.